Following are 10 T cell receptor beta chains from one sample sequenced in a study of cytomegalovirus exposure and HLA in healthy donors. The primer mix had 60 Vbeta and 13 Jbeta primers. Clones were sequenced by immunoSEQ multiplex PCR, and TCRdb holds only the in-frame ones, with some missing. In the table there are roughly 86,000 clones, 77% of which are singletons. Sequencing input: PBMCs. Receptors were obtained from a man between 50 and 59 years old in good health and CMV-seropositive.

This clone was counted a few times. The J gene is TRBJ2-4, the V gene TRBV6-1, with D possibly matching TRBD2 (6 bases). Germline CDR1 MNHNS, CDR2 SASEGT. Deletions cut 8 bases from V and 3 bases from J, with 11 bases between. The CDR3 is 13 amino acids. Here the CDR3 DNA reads TGTGCCAGCCAACCGGGAGACAAAAACATTCAGTACTTC. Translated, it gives CASQPGDKNIQYF.

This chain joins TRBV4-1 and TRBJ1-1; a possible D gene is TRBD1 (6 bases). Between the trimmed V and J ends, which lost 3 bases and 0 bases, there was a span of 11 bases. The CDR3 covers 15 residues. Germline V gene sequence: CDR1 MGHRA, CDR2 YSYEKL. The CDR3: CASSQGGTLNTEAFF. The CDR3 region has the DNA TGCGCCAGCAGCCAGGGGGGGACACTGAACACTGAAGCTTTCTTT.

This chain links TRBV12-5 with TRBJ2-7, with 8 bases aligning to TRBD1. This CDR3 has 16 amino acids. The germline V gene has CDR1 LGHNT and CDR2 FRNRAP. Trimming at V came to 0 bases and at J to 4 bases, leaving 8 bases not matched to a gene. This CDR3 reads CASGLVVQGVGYEQYF. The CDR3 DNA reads TGTGCTAGTGGTTTGGTTGTACAGGGGGTCGGTTACGAGCAGTACTTC.

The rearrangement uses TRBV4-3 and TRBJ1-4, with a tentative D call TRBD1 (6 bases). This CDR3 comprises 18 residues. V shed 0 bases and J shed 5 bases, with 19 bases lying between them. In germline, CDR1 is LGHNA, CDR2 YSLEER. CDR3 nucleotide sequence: TGCGCCAGCAGCCAAGATCTACCAACCGGGACACTCAATGAAAAACTGTTTTTT. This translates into CASSQDLPTGTLNEKLFF.

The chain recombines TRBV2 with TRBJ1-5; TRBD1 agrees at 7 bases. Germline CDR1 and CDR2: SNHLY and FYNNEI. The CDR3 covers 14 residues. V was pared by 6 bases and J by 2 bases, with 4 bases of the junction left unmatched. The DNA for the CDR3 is TGTGCCAGCAGATTAGGACAGGGCAATCAGCCCCAGCATTTT. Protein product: CASRLGQGNQPQHF.

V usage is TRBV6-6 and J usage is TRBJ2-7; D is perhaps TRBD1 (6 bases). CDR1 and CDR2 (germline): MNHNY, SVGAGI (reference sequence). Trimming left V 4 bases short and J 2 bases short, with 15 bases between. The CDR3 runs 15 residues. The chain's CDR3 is CASSLRQVLTYEQYF. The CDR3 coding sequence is TGTGCCAGCAGTTTAAGACAGGTATTAACCTACGAGCAGTACTTC.

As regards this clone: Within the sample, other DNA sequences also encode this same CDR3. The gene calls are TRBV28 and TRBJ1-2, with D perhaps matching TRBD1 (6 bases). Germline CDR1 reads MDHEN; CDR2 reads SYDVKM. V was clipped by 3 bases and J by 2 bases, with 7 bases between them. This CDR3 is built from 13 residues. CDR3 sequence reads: CASSFGQNYGYTF. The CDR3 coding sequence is TGTGCCAGCAGTTTTGGACAGAACTATGGCTACACCTTC.

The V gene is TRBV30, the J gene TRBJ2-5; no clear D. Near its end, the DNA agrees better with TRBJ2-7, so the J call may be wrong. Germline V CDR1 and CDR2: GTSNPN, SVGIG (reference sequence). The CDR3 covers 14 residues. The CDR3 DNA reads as TGTGCCTGGACATACGGGTCAAGCTCCTACGAGCAGTACTTC. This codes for CAWTYGSSSYEQYF.

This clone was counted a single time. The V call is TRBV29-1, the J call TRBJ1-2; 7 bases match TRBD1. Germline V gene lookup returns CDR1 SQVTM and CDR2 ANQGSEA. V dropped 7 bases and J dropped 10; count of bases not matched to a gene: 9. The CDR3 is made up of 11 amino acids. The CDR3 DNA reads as TGCAGCGCTGCAGGACAGGCCGACTACACCTTC. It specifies CSAAGQADYTF. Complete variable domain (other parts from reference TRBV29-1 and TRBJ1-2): SAVISQKPSRDICQRGTSLTIQCQVDSQVTMMFWYRQQPGQSLTLIATANQGSEATYESGFVIDKFPISRPNLTFSTLTVSNMSPEDSSIYLCSAAGQADYTFGSGTRLTVV.

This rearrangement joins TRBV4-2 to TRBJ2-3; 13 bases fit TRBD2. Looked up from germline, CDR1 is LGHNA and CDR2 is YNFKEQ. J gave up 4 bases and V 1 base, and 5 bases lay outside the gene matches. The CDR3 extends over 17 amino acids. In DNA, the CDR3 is TGTGCCAGCAGCCAAGTTACTAGCGGGGGGGCTTCAGATACGCAGTATTTT. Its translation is CASSQVTSGGASDTQYF.